Below, 26 T cell receptor beta chains from the same sample are listed, as sequenced in a study of cytomegalovirus exposure and HLA in healthy donors. 60 Vbeta and 13 Jbeta primers were used in PCR. Method: immunoSEQ multiplex PCR; TCRdb's copy keeps in-frame clones and lacks some. The repertoire holds approximately 150,000 clones, with around 63% as singletons. The sample was PBMCs. Receptors were obtained from a woman in her late teens or twenties in good health and CMV-seropositive.

This clone has just one count. The genes are TRBV9 and TRBJ2-3; D perhaps matches TRBD1 (6 bases). CDR3 length: 15 residues. V gave up 4 bases and J gave up 0 bases, with 12 bases separating them. Germline CDR1 SGDLS, CDR2 YYNGEE. Here the CDR3 reads CASSPRTASTDTQYF. The CDR3 DNA follows: TGTGCCAGCAGCCCCCGGACAGCTAGCACAGATACGCAGTATTTT.

Concerning this clone: A single base is all that separates this from a far larger clone, so a read error is likely. V and J are TRBV5-1 and TRBJ1-1; D may be TRBD1 (5 bases). The CDR3 extends over 14 amino acids. CDR1 SGHRS and CDR2 YFSETQ come from the germline V gene. The CDR3 DNA follows: TGCGCCAGCAGCTACCAGGGTATGAGTACTGATGCTTTCTTT. Translating it yields CASSYQGMSTDAFF.

The chain is built from TRBV28 and TRBJ2-7, with D possibly being TRBD2 (7 bases). This CDR3 is 15 amino acids long. Trimming pared 6 bases from V and 6 bases from J, leaving 21 bases between. The germline V gene has CDR1 MDHEN and CDR2 SYDVKM. The CDR3 loop reads CASSTHGLGGGEQYF. For the CDR3, the DNA is TGTGCCAGCAGCACACATGGCCTAGGGGGGGGCGAGCAGTACTTC.

This sequence joins TRBV11-3 and TRBJ2-1; TRBD2 matches 15 bases. The CDR3 length is 16 residues. Trimming at V came to 5 bases and at J to 8 bases, leaving 7 bases not matched to a gene. Germline CDR1 reads SGHNT; CDR2 reads YENEEA. The CDR3 DNA reads as TGTGCCAGCAGCCTCAGGACTAGCGGGAGGGTCTATGAGCAGTTCTTC. Translation gives CASSLRTSGRVYEQFF.

This clone was picked up one time. This chain uses TRBV6-1 with TRBJ2-7; TRBD1 might be the D (6 bases). Germline V gene lookup returns CDR1 MNHNS and CDR2 SASEGT. The CDR3 consists of 15 residues. Trimming shortened V by 5 bases and J by 0 bases, and 14 bases separated the two germline ends. In DNA form, the CDR3 reads TGTGCCAGCAGTCCGGACAGTTGGAGCTCCTACGAGCAGTACTTC. Translated: CASSPDSWSSYEQYF.

The chain combines TRBV7-9 with TRBJ1-5; 10 bases are shared with TRBD1. Germline CDR1 reads SEHNR; CDR2 reads FQNEAQ (reference sequence). V shed 2 bases, J shed 2 bases, and the junction held 9 bases outside the gene matches. CDR3 length equals 18 residues. CDR3 nucleotides: TGTGCCAGCAGCTTATCCGACAGGGGGCCCGGGGGCAATCAGCCCCAGCATTTT. It codes for CASSLSDRGPGGNQPQHF.

Here the CDR3 reads CASSVTQGANEQFF. In DNA form, the CDR3 reads TGTGCCAGCAGCGTAACGCAGGGTGCCAATGAGCAGTTCTTC. The V gene is TRBV9, the J gene TRBJ2-1; tentative D call: TRBD1 (5 bases). CDR3 length: 14 amino acids. Germline lookup yields CDR1 SGDLS and CDR2 YYNGEE. V lost 1 base to trimming and J lost 6 bases, with 11 bases between them. The full variable domain, in which reference TRBV9 and TRBJ2-1 provide the parts outside the CDR3, is DSGVTQTPKHLITATGQRVTLRCSPRSGDLSVYWYQQSLDQGLQFLIQYYNGEERAKGNILERFSAQQFPDLHSELNLSSLELGDSALYFCASSVTQGANEQFFGPGTRLTVL.

This chain uses TRBV27 with TRBJ2-1; D is ambiguous. The CDR3 has 15 amino acids. Between the trimmed V and J ends, which lost 0 bases and 3 bases, there was a span of 9 bases. Germline CDR1 is MNHEY and CDR2 is SMNVEV (reference sequence). CDR3 DNA: TGTGCCAGCAGTTTATCCCGGGTCGACTACAATGAGCAGTTCTTC. Protein product: CASSLSRVDYNEQFF.

The V gene is TRBV2, the J gene TRBJ1-5; D uncertain. The CDR3 consists of 16 residues. CDR1 is SNHLY and CDR2 is FYNNEI in the germline V gene. Trimming removed 0 bases from V and 7 bases from J, with 16 bases in between. CDR3 in amino acids: CASSEALRRAQQPQHF. As DNA, the CDR3 is TGTGCCAGCAGTGAAGCGCTTCGGAGGGCTCAGCAGCCCCAGCATTTT.

The chain joins TRBV10-2 to TRBJ1-4; no clear D. Germline V gives CDR1 WSHSY, CDR2 SAAADI. The V and J ends lost 1 base and 5 bases respectively, with 11 bases between them. This CDR3 has 15 amino acids. The CDR3 spells CASSELNNLNEKLFF. The DNA for the CDR3 is TGCGCCAGCAGTGAGTTAAACAATCTGAATGAAAAACTGTTTTTT.

The V and J genes are TRBV4-3 and TRBJ1-5; weak D call: TRBD1 (5 bases). The CDR3 contains 18 residues. Germline values: CDR1 LGHNA, CDR2 YSLEER. The germline V and J ends were trimmed by 0 bases and 1 base, with 16 bases remaining between them. The DNA for the CDR3 is TGCGCCAGCAGCCAAGATCCGTGGGGGGGGATGAGCAATCAGCCCCAGCATTTT. Its translation is CASSQDPWGGMSNQPQHF.

This chain connects TRBV4-3 to TRBJ2-7, with TRBD1 identical over 9 bases. Germline loops: CDR1 LGHNA, CDR2 YSLEER. J gave up 5 bases and V 4 bases, and 9 bases lay outside the gene matches. The CDR3 runs to 15 residues. The CDR3 DNA reads TGCGCCAGCAGCCGCCGACAGGGGGGATTTGACGAGCAGTACTTC. Translating gives CASSRRQGGFDEQYF.

J is TRBJ2-1 and V is TRBV14; TRBD1 matches 7 bases. There are 17 residues in the CDR3. After removal of 3 bases from V and 7 bases from J, the junction contained 15 bases not matched to a gene. Germline-derived CDR1 and CDR2 are SGHDN and FVKESK. CDR3 nucleotide sequence: TGTGCCAGCAGCCAGAGGCCTTTTCGGGACAGCTTGAATGAGCAGTTCTTC. Encoded protein: CASSQRPFRDSLNEQFF.

The V and J genes are TRBV5-1 and TRBJ2-1; tentative D call: TRBD2 (7 bases). Trimming removed 4 bases from V and 6 bases from J, with 14 bases in between. The length of the CDR3 is 14 residues. The germline V gene has CDR1 SGHRS and CDR2 YFSETQ. The CDR3 DNA is TGCGCCAGCAGCGAGCCGGGGGGCCTCAATGAGCAGTTCTTC. Protein sequence: CASSEPGGLNEQFF.

The chain combines TRBV19 with TRBJ1-5; 11 nucleotides line up with TRBD1. V was clipped by 7 bases and J by 3 bases; unmatched bases: 5. Germline-derived CDR1 and CDR2 are LNHDA and SQIVND (reference sequence). This CDR3 has 15 residues. The CDR3 nucleotides read TGTGCCAGTACAAGGACAGGGGGCCTCAATCAGCCCCAGCATTTT. Translated, it gives CASTRTGGLNQPQHF.

The chain recombines TRBV28 with TRBJ1-2; D unclear. The V and J ends lost 7 bases and 8 bases respectively, with 11 bases between them. Germline lookup yields CDR1 MDHEN and CDR2 SYDVKM. The CDR3 is made up of 11 amino acids. The CDR3 region has the DNA TGTGCCAGCACCCATCCGGAGGGCTACACCTTC. It translates to CASTHPEGYTF.

The table lists this clone with a few counts. The chain links TRBV7-2 to TRBJ1-6; 11 bases fit TRBD1. The germline V gene has CDR1 SGHTA and CDR2 FQGNSA. The CDR3 has 17 amino acids. Germline trimming cut 0 bases from V and 7 bases from J; bases unmatched to any gene: 5. The CDR3 here is CASSLAGQGVRNSPLHF. Here the CDR3 DNA reads TGTGCCAGCAGCTTAGCGGGACAGGGGGTTCGGAATTCACCCCTCCACTTT.

This clone was seen a single time. This chain uses TRBV7-2 with TRBJ2-2; 11 positions agree with TRBD1. V trimming: 1 base; J trimming: 5 bases; junction bases outside the gene matches: 6. The CDR3 runs to 17 residues. Per germline, CDR1 SGHTA and CDR2 FQGNSA. The CDR3 DNA sequence: TGTGCCAGCAGCTTAGTAGGACAGGGGGCGCGGACCGGGGAGCTGTTTTTT. Its translation: CASSLVGQGARTGELFF.

The chain has TRBV7-3 and TRBJ1-1; TRBD1 is a possible D gene (5 bases). Germline assignment: CDR1 SGHTA and CDR2 FQGTGA. The CDR3 has 13 amino acids. V was clipped by 4 bases and J by 1 base, with 7 bases between them. The CDR3 DNA reads TGTGCCAGCAGCTACGGGGGGAACACTGAAGCTTTCTTT. Amino acid sequence: CASSYGGNTEAFF.

The chain couples TRBV6-5 to TRBJ2-7; 8 bases are a match to TRBD2. CDR1 MNHEY and CDR2 SVGAGI come from the germline V gene. This CDR3 region has 15 residues. With 7 bases clipped from V and 1 base from J, the junction kept 9 bases outside the gene matches. This CDR3 is CASTYKASGSYEQYF. CDR3 sequence (DNA): TGTGCCAGCACCTACAAGGCTAGCGGGTCCTACGAGCAGTACTTC.

This clone occurred a few times. The chain is built from TRBV30 and TRBJ2-4, with TRBD1 as a possible D gene (5 bases). The V end lost 2 bases, the J end lost 7 bases, and 6 bases lay between the germline ends. The CDR3 has 11 amino acids. The germline V gene encodes CDR1 GTSNPN and CDR2 SVGIG (reference sequence). CDR3 nucleotides: TGTGCCTGGAGTTCAGGGAACATTCAGTACTTC. This encodes CAWSSGNIQYF.

The CDR3 region is CASSDLTQGDSNQPQHF. CDR3 DNA: TGTGCCAGCAGTGACCTTACACAGGGAGATAGCAATCAGCCCCAGCATTTT. The chain is built from TRBV25-1 and TRBJ1-5, with D possibly matching TRBD1 (6 bases). The CDR3 length is 17 residues. From germline, CDR1 is MGHDK and CDR2 SYGVNS. V was pared by 3 bases and J by 0 bases, with 15 bases between. The whole variable domain, remainder taken from reference TRBV25-1 and TRBJ1-5, is EADIYQTPRYLVIGTGKKITLECSQTMGHDKMYWYQQDPGMELHLIHYSYGVNSTEKGDLSSESTVSRIRTEHFPLTLESARPSHTSQYLCASSDLTQGDSNQPQHFGDGTRLSIL.

The chain is built from TRBV7-6 and TRBJ2-2, with D perhaps TRBD1 (8 bases). Germline V lookup: CDR1 SGHVS, CDR2 FNYEAQ. The CDR3 sequence is 17 residues long. V lost 5 bases, J lost 5 bases, and 21 bases lay in between. CDR3 region: CASSPPGGQEGTGELFF. In DNA, the CDR3 is TGTGCCAGCAGCCCCCCGGGGGGACAGGAGGGAACCGGGGAGCTGTTTTTT.

The chain combines TRBV2 with TRBJ1-2; no clear D gene. Germline V gives CDR1 SNHLY, CDR2 FYNNEI. The V gene lost 10 bases and the J gene lost 8 bases, with 23 bases spanning the gap. There are 14 residues in the CDR3. CDR3 in DNA: TGTGCCACCCCCGACAACAGTCTTTGGGTGGGCTACACCTTC. Protein sequence: CATPDNSLWVGYTF.

The chain couples TRBV29-1 to TRBJ2-7, with D perhaps matching TRBD2 (6 bases). Trimming left V 7 bases short and J 2 bases short, with 21 bases between. Germline V gene sequence: CDR1 SQVTM, CDR2 ANQGSEA. The CDR3 is made up of 15 amino acids. Here the CDR3 DNA reads TGCAGCGCTGGACAATCGGTTACGGGGGCCTACGAGCAGTACTTC. Its translation is CSAGQSVTGAYEQYF.

In the case of this clone: One junction end does not reproduce the germline sequence, and a read error may be involved. This chain joins TRBV7-7 and TRBJ2-5; 7 positions agree with TRBD1. Germline lookup yields CDR1 SSHAT and CDR2 FNYEAQ (reference sequence). The CDR3 extends over 15 amino acids. The CDR3 loop is CASSSRTGLQETQYF. CDR3 DNA sequence: TGTGCTAGCAGCTCCCGGACAGGCCTACAAGAGACCCAGTACTTC.